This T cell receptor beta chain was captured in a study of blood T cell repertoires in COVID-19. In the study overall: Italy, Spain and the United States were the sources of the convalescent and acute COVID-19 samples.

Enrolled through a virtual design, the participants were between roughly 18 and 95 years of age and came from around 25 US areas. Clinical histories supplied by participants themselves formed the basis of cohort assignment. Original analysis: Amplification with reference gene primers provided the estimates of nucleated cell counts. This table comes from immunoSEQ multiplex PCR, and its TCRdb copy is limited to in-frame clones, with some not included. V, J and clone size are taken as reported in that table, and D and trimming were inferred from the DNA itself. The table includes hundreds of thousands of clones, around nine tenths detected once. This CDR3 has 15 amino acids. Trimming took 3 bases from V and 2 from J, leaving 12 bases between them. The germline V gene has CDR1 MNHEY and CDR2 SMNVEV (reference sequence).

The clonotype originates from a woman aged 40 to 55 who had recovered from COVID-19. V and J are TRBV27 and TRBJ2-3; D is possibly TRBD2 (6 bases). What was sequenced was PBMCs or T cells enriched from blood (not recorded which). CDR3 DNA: TGTGCCAGCAGTTTGTCGGGACTCAACACAGATACGCAGTATTTT. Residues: CASSLSGLNTDTQYF.